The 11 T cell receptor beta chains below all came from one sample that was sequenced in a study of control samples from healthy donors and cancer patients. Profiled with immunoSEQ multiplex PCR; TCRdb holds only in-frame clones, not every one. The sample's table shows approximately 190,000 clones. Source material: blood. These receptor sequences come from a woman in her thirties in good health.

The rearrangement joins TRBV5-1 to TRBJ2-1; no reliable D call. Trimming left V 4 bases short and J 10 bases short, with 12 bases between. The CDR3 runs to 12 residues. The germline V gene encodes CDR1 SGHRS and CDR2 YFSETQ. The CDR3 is CASSIGLGEQFF. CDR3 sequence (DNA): TGCGCCAGCAGCATTGGATTGGGAGAGCAGTTCTTC.

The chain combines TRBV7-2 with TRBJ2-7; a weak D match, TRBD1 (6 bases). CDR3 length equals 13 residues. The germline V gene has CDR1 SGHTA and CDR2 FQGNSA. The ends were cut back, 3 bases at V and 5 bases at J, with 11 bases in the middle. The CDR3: CASSFRTVDEQYF. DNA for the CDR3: TGTGCCAGCAGCTTTAGGACAGTGGACGAGCAGTACTTC.

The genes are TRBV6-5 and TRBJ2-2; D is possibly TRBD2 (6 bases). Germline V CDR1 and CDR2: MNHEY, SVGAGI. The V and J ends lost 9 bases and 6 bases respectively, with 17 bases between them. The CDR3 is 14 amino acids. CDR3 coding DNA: TGTGCCAGTAAACCGGGACTCGACGCCGGGGAGCTGTTTTTT. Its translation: CASKPGLDAGELFF.

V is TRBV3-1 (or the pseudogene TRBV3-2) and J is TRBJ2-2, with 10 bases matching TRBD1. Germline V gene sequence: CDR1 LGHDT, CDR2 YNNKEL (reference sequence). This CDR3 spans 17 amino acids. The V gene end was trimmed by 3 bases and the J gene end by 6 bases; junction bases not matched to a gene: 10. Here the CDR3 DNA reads TGTGCCAGCAGCCATCCCACCGGGACAGGGGTTCCCGGGGAGCTGTTTTTT. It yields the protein CASSHPTGTGVPGELFF.

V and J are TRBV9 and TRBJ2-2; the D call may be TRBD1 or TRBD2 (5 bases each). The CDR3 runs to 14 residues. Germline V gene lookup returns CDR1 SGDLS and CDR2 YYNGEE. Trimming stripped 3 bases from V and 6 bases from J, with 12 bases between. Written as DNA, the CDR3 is TGTGCCAGCAGCGAGGGGACGTGGGCCGGGGAGCTGTTTTTT. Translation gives CASSEGTWAGELFF.

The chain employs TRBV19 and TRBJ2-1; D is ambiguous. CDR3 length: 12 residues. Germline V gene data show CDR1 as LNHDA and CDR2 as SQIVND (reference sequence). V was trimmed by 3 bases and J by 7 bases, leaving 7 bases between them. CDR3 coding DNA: TGTGCCAGTAGTATTCAGTGGAATGAGCAGTTCTTC. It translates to CASSIQWNEQFF.

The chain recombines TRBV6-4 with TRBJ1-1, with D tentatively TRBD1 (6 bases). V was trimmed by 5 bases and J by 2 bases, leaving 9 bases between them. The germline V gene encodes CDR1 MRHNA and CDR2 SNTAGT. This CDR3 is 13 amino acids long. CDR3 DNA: TGTGCCAGCAGTCAACAGGGAAACACTGAAGCTTTCTTT. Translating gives CASSQQGNTEAFF.

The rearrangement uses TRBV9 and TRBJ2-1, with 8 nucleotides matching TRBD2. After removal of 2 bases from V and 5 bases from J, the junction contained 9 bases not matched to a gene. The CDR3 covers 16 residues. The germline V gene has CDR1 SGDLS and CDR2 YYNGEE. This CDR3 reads CASSVKAGALNNEQFF. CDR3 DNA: TGTGCCAGCAGCGTTAAAGCGGGGGCCTTGAACAATGAGCAGTTCTTC.

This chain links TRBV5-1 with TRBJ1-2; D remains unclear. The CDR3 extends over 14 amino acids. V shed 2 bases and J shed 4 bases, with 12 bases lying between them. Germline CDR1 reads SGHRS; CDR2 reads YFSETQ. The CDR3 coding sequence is TGCGCCAGCAGCTTATGGGGTGAGACCTATGGCTACACCTTC. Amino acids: CASSLWGETYGYTF.

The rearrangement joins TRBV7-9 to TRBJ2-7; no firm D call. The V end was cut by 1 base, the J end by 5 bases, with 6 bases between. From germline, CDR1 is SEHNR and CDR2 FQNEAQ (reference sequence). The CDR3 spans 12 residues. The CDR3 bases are TGTGCCAGCAGCTTAGGGCGAAACGAGCAGTACTTC. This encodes CASSLGRNEQYF.

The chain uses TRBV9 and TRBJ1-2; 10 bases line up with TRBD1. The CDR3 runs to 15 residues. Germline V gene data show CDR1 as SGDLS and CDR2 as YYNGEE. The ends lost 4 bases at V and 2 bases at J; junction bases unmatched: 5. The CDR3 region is CASSTRQGANYGYTF. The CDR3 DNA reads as TGTGCCAGCAGCACTCGACAGGGGGCGAACTATGGCTACACCTTC.